One and the same sample provided the 31 T cell receptor beta chains below, sequenced in a study of identical twins. TCRdb redid the calling of the 5' RACE reads with MiXCR, one entry per CDR3 protein. Of about 150,000 distinct CDR3 sequences in the sample, around 3.5% are singletons; the top ten hold approximately 7.6%. Sample: memory T cells sorted from blood. The receptors shown here come from a man between 18 and 29 years old in good health.

This clonotype appeared many times. The rearrangement joins TRBV20-1 to TRBJ2-3; a possible D gene is TRBD2 (5 bases). V shed 3 bases and J shed 2 bases, with 12 bases lying between them. Germline CDR1 reads DFQATT; CDR2 reads SNEGSKA (reference sequence). This CDR3 spans 14 amino acids. The DNA of the CDR3 is TGCAGTGCTAGTCGATCGAGGGACACAGATACGCAGTATTTT. This translates into CSASRSRDTDTQYF.

This clonotype appeared many times. The gene calls are TRBV7-9 and TRBJ2-5; D is unclear. Germline V gene data show CDR1 as SEHNR and CDR2 as FQNEAQ (reference sequence). The germline V and J ends were trimmed by 9 bases and 5 bases, with 7 bases remaining between them. This CDR3 region has 10 residues. The CDR3 loop reads CASMRETQYF. The DNA of the CDR3 is TGTGCCAGTATGCGGGAGACCCAGTACTTC.

In its sample, this clonotype was seen many times. The chain couples TRBV27 to TRBJ1-2; a possible D gene is TRBD1 (5 bases). The V end was cut by 6 bases, the J end by 2 bases, with 7 bases between. The CDR3 sequence is 12 residues long. The germline V gene has CDR1 MNHEY and CDR2 SMNVEV (reference sequence). CDR3 loop: CASRTENYGYTF. As DNA, the CDR3 is TGTGCCAGCAGGACAGAGAACTATGGCTACACCTTC.

This clonotype was seen many times. The rearrangement uses TRBV12-3 or TRBV12-4 and TRBJ1-6, with 9 positions matching TRBD1. This CDR3 is 19 amino acids long. The V and J ends lost 6 bases and 0 bases, in that order; junction bases with no gene match: 12. Here the CDR3 DNA reads TGTGCCAGCAGCTTGGACAGGGGATTCGGAAGCTCCTATAATTCACCCCTCCACTTT. This encodes CASSLDRGFGSSYNSPLHF.

This clonotype was observed many times. V and J are TRBV12-3 or TRBV12-4 and TRBJ1-1; D not resolved. The CDR3 is 12 residues long. Trimming stripped 6 bases from V and 1 base from J, with 6 bases between. The CDR3 DNA is TGTGCCAGCAGGGTAAAGAACACTGAAGCTTTCTTT. Protein product: CASRVKNTEAFF.

By sample fraction, this clonotype is medium-sized. The chain links TRBV27 to TRBJ2-1; D not certain. Trimming cost V 4 bases and J 6 bases, with 1 base left between them. CDR3 length: 10 residues. The V gene's germline CDR1 is MNHEY and CDR2 SMNVEV (reference sequence). DNA of the CDR3: TGTGCCAGCAGTTCCAATGAGCAGTTCTTC. It specifies CASSSNEQFF.

This clonotype was found many times. This rearrangement joins TRBV27 to TRBJ1-5, with D hard to call. V was cut by 4 bases and J by 1 base, with 8 bases left in between. CDR1 and CDR2 from the germline V gene are MNHEY and SMNVEV (reference sequence). The CDR3 loop spans 14 amino acids. The CDR3 is CASSSLGSNQPQHF. The CDR3 region has the DNA TGTGCCAGCAGTTCGCTTGGGAGCAATCAGCCCCAGCATTTT.

The sample holds many counts of this clonotype. The rearrangement uses TRBV7-9 and TRBJ2-1; tentative D call: TRBD1 (6 bases). Germline V lookup: CDR1 SEHNR, CDR2 FQNEAQ (reference sequence). V dropped 5 bases and J dropped 6 bases, with 14 bases sitting between them. The CDR3 has 14 amino acids. CDR3 amino acids: CASSQGSRSNEQFF. Written as DNA, the CDR3 is TGTGCCAGCAGCCAGGGGTCTCGGAGCAATGAGCAGTTCTTC. The full variable domain, rest sourced from reference TRBV7-9 and TRBJ2-1, is DTGVSQNPRHKITKRGQNVTFRCDPISEHNRLYWYRQTLGQGPEFLTYFQNEAQLEKSRLLSDRFSAERPKGSFSTLEIQRTEQGDSAMYLCASSQGSRSNEQFFGPGTRLTVL.

Concerning this clonotype itself: This sequence may be a read error, since a much larger clone differs from it by one base. The chain has TRBV12-3 or TRBV12-4 and TRBJ1-2; TRBD1 might be the D (6 bases). CDR3 length: 15 residues. The CDR3 here is CASSFGGGRNYGSTF. CDR3 sequence (DNA): TGTGCCAGCAGTTTCGGAGGGGGACGGAACTATGGCTCCACCTTC.

This clonotype was recorded many times. J is TRBJ1-4 and V is TRBV27; D might be TRBD1 (5 bases). The germline V gene has CDR1 MNHEY and CDR2 SMNVEV (reference sequence). This CDR3 has 13 amino acids. V was shortened by 8 bases and J by 4 bases, with 11 bases between the two germline ends. The CDR3: CASAGRVNEKLFF. In DNA form, the CDR3 reads TGTGCCAGCGCAGGCAGGGTTAATGAAAAACTGTTTTTT.

This clonotype was counted ten times or more. This chain links TRBV9 with TRBJ1-6; no definite D call. Trimming shortened V by 3 bases and J by 6 bases, and 13 bases separated the two germline ends. Per the germline V gene, CDR1 is SGDLS and CDR2 is YYNGEE. The CDR3 has 15 residues. CDR3 nucleotides: TGTGCCAGCAGCGACGACATGCGTGGTAATTCACCCCTCCACTTT. This encodes CASSDDMRGNSPLHF.

There are a few counts of this clonotype. The genes are TRBV6-1 and TRBJ2-3, with D maybe TRBD2 (5 bases). The germline V gene encodes CDR1 MNHNS and CDR2 SASEGT. V was pared by 6 bases and J by 6 bases, with 7 bases between. The CDR3 covers 11 residues. CDR3 in DNA: TGTGCCAGCAGGAGGAGGGATACGCAGTATTTT. Its translation: CASRRRDTQYF.

This clonotype was counted many times. The chain carries TRBV28 and TRBJ2-1; no clear D gene. The CDR3 totals 10 residues. Germline V gene lookup returns CDR1 MDHEN and CDR2 SYDVKM. The V and J ends lost 8 bases and 3 bases respectively, with 2 bases between them. CDR3 loop: CASGYNEQFF. The CDR3 region has the DNA TGTGCCAGCGGCTACAATGAGCAGTTCTTC.

This clonotype was detected many times. J is TRBJ1-2 and V is TRBV5-5, with 8 bases lining up with TRBD1. V lost 4 bases, J lost 3 bases, and 8 bases stayed unmatched. This CDR3 is 15 amino acids long. Germline CDR1 SGHKS, CDR2 YYEKEE (reference sequence). CDR3 nucleotide sequence: TGTGCCAGCAGCAGGGACAGGAGGGCGGACTATGGCTACACCTTC. It translates to CASSRDRRADYGYTF.

This clonotype was recorded many times. This chain uses TRBV25-1 with TRBJ2-7; no reliable D call. V was cut by 1 base and J by 2 bases, with 15 bases left in between. This CDR3 is 16 amino acids long. Germline V gives CDR1 MGHDK, CDR2 SYGVNS. CDR3 DNA sequence: TGTGCCAGCAGTGAATCCGGGCCCCTACGAACCTACGAGCAGTACTTC. This sequence encodes CASSESGPLRTYEQYF.

This clonotype appeared many times. The chain is built from TRBV5-6 and TRBJ2-5; 11 nucleotides match TRBD1. The germline V gene encodes CDR1 SGHDT and CDR2 YYEEEE. J was trimmed by 5 bases and V by 3 bases; bases with no gene match: 9. The length of the CDR3 is 16 residues. In DNA, the CDR3 is TGTGCCAGCAGCTGGGGGGGGACAGGGGGGACGGAGACCCAGTACTTC. Its protein product is CASSWGGTGGTETQYF.

Only a few counts were recorded for this clonotype. The rearrangement links TRBV2 to TRBJ2-7; possibly TRBD1 for D (5 bases). CDR3 length equals 14 residues. The V gene's germline CDR1 is SNHLY and CDR2 FYNNEI. Trimming stripped 3 bases from V and 3 bases from J, with 12 bases between. Here the CDR3 DNA reads TGTGCCAGCAGTGATCAGGGTAGGGACTACGAGCAGTACTTC. It yields the protein CASSDQGRDYEQYF.

This clonotype has at least ten counts. The chain's CDR3 is CASAEPYTTTPGGLNTEAFF. CDR3 bases: TGTGCCAGCGCCGAACCCTACACAACAACGCCAGGGGGCCTGAACACTGAAGCTTTCTTT. The rearrangement links TRBV6-4 to TRBJ1-1, with 8 bases that match TRBD1. Germline CDR1 is MRHNA and CDR2 is SNTAGT. V dropped 8 bases and J dropped 0; count of bases not matched to a gene: 23. This CDR3 has 20 amino acids.

This clonotype has at least ten counts. V gene TRBV7-2 combines with J gene TRBJ2-4, with a weak D call TRBD2 (6 bases). Trimming pared 7 bases from V and 5 bases from J, leaving 15 bases between. Germline V gene lookup returns CDR1 SGHTA and CDR2 FQGNSA. CDR3 size: 14 residues. The CDR3 region is CASNYGLSENIQYF. The CDR3 nucleotides read TGTGCCAGCAACTATGGACTATCCGAAAACATTCAGTACTTC.

Ten or more counts support this clonotype. The chain carries TRBV6-6 and TRBJ2-3, with D maybe TRBD2 (6 bases). Between the trimmed V and J ends, which lost 10 bases and 4 bases, there was a span of 9 bases. The CDR3 runs 11 residues. Germline V gene data show CDR1 as MNHNY and CDR2 as SVGAGI (reference sequence). Here the CDR3 DNA reads TGTGCCATCAGGGAGGCAGATACGCAGTATTTT. As protein: CAIREADTQYF.

This clonotype was recorded at least ten times. J is TRBJ2-7 and V is TRBV29-1, with D possibly being TRBD2 (5 bases). Trimming took off 0 bases at V and 2 bases at J, with 14 bases between the two ends. The germline CDR1 and CDR2 sequences are SQVTM and ANQGSEA. The CDR3 has 15 residues. The CDR3, as DNA: TGCAGCGTTGAAGACCGCGACCGAGGGACCTACGAGCAGTACTTC. As protein: CSVEDRDRGTYEQYF.

This clonotype occurred many times. The chain has TRBV7-9 and TRBJ2-3, with 7 bases fitting TRBD1. CDR1 and CDR2 (germline): SEHNR, FQNEAQ (reference sequence). This CDR3 region has 16 residues. Trimming removed 5 bases from V and 2 bases from J; junction bases left unmatched: 10. CDR3 protein: CASSPTQDRATDTQYF. CDR3 in DNA: TGTGCCAGCAGCCCAACCCAAGACAGGGCCACAGATACGCAGTATTTT.

This clonotype was found many times. The chain has TRBV7-6 and TRBJ2-3; no definite D call. Between the trimmed V and J ends, which lost 3 bases and 3 bases, there was a span of 7 bases. This CDR3 region has 13 residues. CDR1 and CDR2 (germline): SGHVS, FNYEAQ. CDR3 sequence (DNA): TGTGCCAGCAGCTTTATTCAGACAGATACGCAGTATTTT. This translates into CASSFIQTDTQYF. Full variable domain (missing parts from reference TRBV7-6 and TRBJ2-3): GAGVSQSPRYKVTKRGQDVALRCDPISGHVSLYWYRQALGQGPEFLTYFNYEAQQDKSGLPNDRFSAERPEGSISTLTIQRTEQRDSAMYRCASSFIQTDTQYFGPGTRLTVL.

This clonotype was observed many times. V usage is TRBV15 and J usage is TRBJ2-7; unclear D gene. Germline loops: CDR1 LNHNV, CDR2 YYDKDF (reference sequence). The CDR3 runs to 14 residues. V gave up 0 bases and J gave up 3 bases, with 9 bases separating them. The CDR3: CATSRDPVDYEQYV. The CDR3 region has the DNA TGTGCCACCAGCAGAGATCCGGTTGACTACGAGCAGTACGTC.

This clonotype was seen many times. The rearrangement uses TRBV5-1 and TRBJ2-1, with D tentatively TRBD1 (5 bases). The CDR3 has 12 amino acids. Trimming removed 4 bases from V and 7 bases from J, with 9 bases in between. CDR1 is SGHRS, CDR2 YFSETQ, per germline. The CDR3 loop is CASSIQANEQFF. Here the CDR3 DNA reads TGCGCCAGCAGCATACAGGCGAATGAGCAGTTCTTC.

This clonotype was detected only a few times. The V gene is TRBV27, the J gene TRBJ2-7; 7 positions agree with TRBD2. This CDR3 region has 19 residues. V lost 4 bases, J lost 0 bases, and 18 bases stayed unmatched. Germline lookup yields CDR1 MNHEY and CDR2 SMNVEV (reference sequence). CDR3 DNA: TGTGCCAGCAGTTCTACAGGAGTTTTAGCGGGCTCAAGCTCCTACGAGCAGTACTTC. Translated, it gives CASSSTGVLAGSSSYEQYF.

The sample holds many counts of this clonotype. The gene calls are TRBV20-1 and TRBJ2-1; D possibly matches TRBD1 or TRBD2 (5 bases each). The CDR3 consists of 14 residues. V was trimmed by 6 bases and J by 3 bases, leaving 15 bases between them. The germline V gene encodes CDR1 DFQATT and CDR2 SNEGSKA (reference sequence). CDR3 nucleotide sequence: TGCAGTGCCCTAGCCGGGACGGACTACAATGAGCAGTTCTTC. Translated: CSALAGTDYNEQFF.

This clonotype was counted ten times or more. The chain couples TRBV7-7 to TRBJ2-1, with TRBD2 identical over 11 bases. Germline V gene data show CDR1 as SSHAT and CDR2 as FNYEAQ (reference sequence). This CDR3 is 15 amino acids long. V trimming: 1 base; J trimming: 6 bases; junction bases outside the gene matches: 2. CDR3: CASSLVSGRANEQFF. CDR3 nucleotide sequence: TGTGCCAGCAGCTTAGTTAGCGGGAGGGCCAATGAGCAGTTCTTC. The whole variable domain, filled in from reference TRBV7-7 and TRBJ2-1, reads GAGVSQSPRYKVTKRGQDVTLRCDPISSHATLYWYQQALGQGPEFLTYFNYEAQPDKSGLPSDRFSAERPEGSISTLTIQRTEQRDSAMYRCASSLVSGRANEQFFGPGTRLTVL.

This clonotype was found many times. This chain links TRBV10-3 with TRBJ2-7, with 7 bases identical to TRBD2. V lost 11 bases to trimming and J lost 2 bases; unmatched junction nucleotides: 12. The V gene's germline CDR1 is ENHRY and CDR2 SYGVKD. This CDR3 comprises 14 residues. DNA for the CDR3: TGTGCCCCCCGACAACCGGGGGGTACCTACGAGCAGTACTTC. Its translation: CAPRQPGGTYEQYF.

In this sample, this clonotype turned up a few times. This chain connects TRBV9 to TRBJ2-4, with D possibly being TRBD1 (5 bases). Per the germline V gene, CDR1 is SGDLS and CDR2 is YYNGEE. The CDR3 has 13 amino acids. Trimming pared 0 bases from V and 14 bases from J, leaving 15 bases between. CDR3 sequence: CASSVGGRGIKYF. Written as DNA, the CDR3 is TGTGCCAGCAGCGTAGGGGGTAGGGGAATCAAGTACTTC.

This clonotype was seen many times. The genes are TRBV7-2 and TRBJ2-2; 8 bases align to TRBD2. The J segment lost 4 bases and the V segment lost 1 base, leaving 2 bases of the junction unmatched. The CDR3 consists of 15 residues. Per the germline V gene, CDR1 is SGHTA and CDR2 is FQGNSA. Here the CDR3 DNA reads TGTGCCAGCAGCTTAGATCGGGGGGGCACCGGGGAGCTGTTTTTT. This translates into CASSLDRGGTGELFF.